What follows describes a single T cell receptor beta chain. Individuals aged about 18 to 89 years were recruited from 24 US areas. V was pared by 2 bases and J by 5 bases, with 5 bases between. This CDR3 has 13 amino acids. CDR1 is SGHRS and CDR2 is YFSETQ in the germline V gene. The record originates from a study of blood T cell repertoires in COVID-19. Study details: Nucleic acid was either cDNA or gDNA, and it came from T cells, B-cell-depleted T cells, or PBMCs.

Sequencing used immunoSEQ multiplex PCR; TCRdb keeps in-frame clones, though not all of them. The table shows around 150,000 clones, with more than 75% occurring only once. The TCR sequence derives from a man aged 40-55 years who had recovered from COVID-19. Material: PBMCs or T cells enriched from blood (not recorded which). The V call is TRBV5-1, the J call TRBJ1-6, with D uncertain. Here the CDR3 reads CASSFDNNSPLHF. As DNA, the CDR3 is TGCGCCAGCAGCTTTGACAATAATTCACCCCTCCACTTT.